A single sample is the source of the 28 T cell receptor beta chains below, sequenced in a study of beta chain features in type 1 diabetes. Isolated RNA was reverse transcribed in full, so expressed TCRB transcripts were sequenced. Profiling relied on immunoSEQ multiplex PCR, and the TCRdb table lists in-frame clones only, not all of them. The table records over 200,000 clones, roughly a tenth of them present only once. The antigens for these receptors are not known. Study-wide findings and caveats: Among all four CD4+ subsets, Type 1 diabetes patients had TCRB CDR3s that were moderately but significantly shorter.

The material sequenced was naive CD4+ T cells from blood. The receptors here all came from a man aged 25-40 years with type 1 diabetes.

This clone was detected only a few times. This rearrangement joins TRBV6-1 to TRBJ2-7; 7 nucleotides line up with TRBD1. CDR1 and CDR2 (germline): MNHNS, SASEGT. The CDR3 covers 12 residues. V gave up 10 bases and J gave up 4 bases; unmatched junction bases: 7. CDR3 in amino acids: CATWTGPYEQYF. DNA for the CDR3: TGTGCCACCTGGACAGGACCATACGAGCAGTACTTC.

The chain carries TRBV30 and TRBJ2-1; TRBD2 matches at 10 bases. V lost 0 bases to trimming and J lost 0 bases; unmatched junction nucleotides: 8. CDR1 and CDR2 (germline): GTSNPN, SVGIG (reference sequence). This CDR3 comprises 18 residues. The CDR3 bases are TGTGCCTGGAGTGTATCCAGCGGGGGGGTACACTCCTACAATGAGCAGTTCTTC. Amino acid sequence: CAWSVSSGGVHSYNEQFF.

This clone appeared a few times. The rearrangement uses TRBV6-6 and TRBJ2-7; 7 positions match TRBD1. CDR3 length equals 14 residues. From germline, CDR1 is MNHNY and CDR2 SVGAGI (reference sequence). J was trimmed by 0 bases and V by 6 bases; bases with no gene match: 5. For the CDR3, the DNA is TGTGCCAGCAGACCGACAGGGAACTCCTACGAGCAGTACTTC. It yields the protein CASRPTGNSYEQYF.

This clone has a handful of counts. CDR3 sequence (DNA): TGTGCCAGTAAGCTCAAATCTTCTGGGGCCAACGTCCTGACTTTC. This translates into CASKLKSSGANVLTF. This rearrangement joins TRBV19 to TRBJ2-6, with D hard to call. Germline values: CDR1 LNHDA, CDR2 SQIVND (reference sequence). Between the trimmed V and J ends, which lost 7 bases and 1 base, there was a span of 11 bases. The length of the CDR3 is 15 residues.

A note on this clone: Other DNA sequences in this sample translate to the same CDR3. V is TRBV2 and J is TRBJ1-5, with D hard to call. V dropped 4 bases and J dropped 1 base, with 5 bases sitting between them. Germline V gene sequence: CDR1 SNHLY, CDR2 FYNNEI. The CDR3 covers 13 residues. CDR3 DNA: TGTGCCAGCAGTGTTGAGAGCAATCAGCCCCAGCATTTT. This codes for CASSVESNQPQHF.

The chain has TRBV4-3 and TRBJ2-6; 8 nucleotides agree with TRBD1. CDR1 is LGHNA and CDR2 is YSLEER in the germline V gene. The trim removed 0 bases at V and 1 base at J, leaving 8 bases unmatched. The CDR3 has 19 residues. CDR3 DNA sequence: TGCGCCAGCAGCCAAGAAATAGGACAGGGTTCATCTGGGGCCAACGTCCTGACTTTC. It codes for CASSQEIGQGSSGANVLTF.

In this sample, this clone turned up once. The chain's CDR3 is CATQEGPYGYTF. CDR3 nucleotides: TGTGCCACTCAGGAGGGGCCCTATGGCTACACCTTC. The chain links TRBV28 to TRBJ1-2; a possible D gene is TRBD1 (5 bases). CDR3 length: 12 amino acids. CDR1 and CDR2 from the germline V gene are MDHEN and SYDVKM. V dropped 10 bases and J dropped 4 bases, with 13 bases sitting between them.

The gene calls are TRBV5-6 and TRBJ2-7; 7 nucleotides align to TRBD1. The V gene's germline CDR1 is SGHDT and CDR2 YYEEEE. V shed 4 bases and J 2 bases; nucleotides not matched to a gene: 6. The CDR3 totals 14 residues. CDR3 nucleotides: TGTGCCAGCAGCCTGACAGGGAAGCCCTACGAGCAGTACTTC. It encodes CASSLTGKPYEQYF.

The gene calls are TRBV19 and TRBJ2-7; D is possibly TRBD2 (5 bases). The ends were cut back, 3 bases at V and 7 bases at J, with 16 bases in the middle. CDR3 length: 14 residues. Germline-derived CDR1 and CDR2 are LNHDA and SQIVND (reference sequence). The CDR3, as DNA: TGTGCCAGTAGTATGGGCCTGCGTGGGAGAGAGCAGTACTTC. It is translated as CASSMGLRGREQYF.

This clone was seen a handful of times. The rearrangement links TRBV20-1 to TRBJ1-1; D gene ambiguous. Trimming shortened V by 2 bases and J by 10 bases, and 11 bases separated the two germline ends. Germline V gene lookup returns CDR1 DFQATT and CDR2 SNEGSKA (reference sequence). This CDR3 has 11 residues. The CDR3 sequence is CSARLAPGAFF. CDR3 coding DNA: TGCAGTGCTAGATTGGCGCCGGGAGCTTTCTTT.

The chain carries TRBV7-9 and TRBJ2-6; D gene ambiguous. The CDR3 runs to 13 residues. Germline lookup yields CDR1 SEHNR and CDR2 FQNEAQ (reference sequence). V was pared by 2 bases and J by 3 bases, with 2 bases between. As DNA, the CDR3 is TGTGCCAGCAGCTTACTTGGGGCCAACGTCCTGACTTTC. Amino acid sequence: CASSLLGANVLTF.

The chain joins TRBV28 to TRBJ1-2, with 9 bases aligning to TRBD1. The V gene end was trimmed by 4 bases and the J gene end by 8 bases; junction bases not matched to a gene: 8. The CDR3 is 14 residues long. Germline CDR1 MDHEN, CDR2 SYDVKM. The CDR3 bases are TGTGCCAGCAGTTCTCCGGGACAGGGTTACGGCTACACCTTC. As protein: CASSSPGQGYGYTF.

This clone was observed a handful of times. The V gene is TRBV7-3, the J gene TRBJ2-1, with TRBD1 identical over 7 bases. V dropped 3 bases and J dropped 5; count of bases not matched to a gene: 7. This CDR3 has 15 residues. The V gene's germline CDR1 is SGHTA and CDR2 FQGTGA. The CDR3 sequence is CASSLIGTVNNEQFF. The CDR3 DNA sequence: TGTGCCAGCAGCTTGATCGGGACAGTCAACAATGAGCAGTTCTTC.

The gene calls are TRBV2 and TRBJ1-5, with D possibly being TRBD1 (6 bases). CDR1 and CDR2 from the germline V gene are SNHLY and FYNNEI. Trimming cost V 9 bases and J 3 bases, with 15 bases left between them. CDR3 size: 14 residues. In DNA form, the CDR3 reads TGTGCCAGTACCAGGGGTCGCGACAATCAGCCCCAGCATTTT. Translating it yields CASTRGRDNQPQHF. The full variable domain, with the rest looked up from reference TRBV2 and TRBJ1-5, is EPEVTQTPSHQVTQMGQEVILRCVPISNHLYFYWYRQILGQKVEFLVSFYNNEISEKSEIFDDQFSVERPDGSNFTLKIRSTKLEDSAMYFCASTRGRDNQPQHFGDGTRLSIL.

This clone was seen a handful of times. The rearrangement uses TRBV29-1 and TRBJ1-1; no firm D call. Germline V gives CDR1 SQVTM, CDR2 ANQGSEA. V lost 3 bases and J 1 base, leaving 6 bases between the germline ends. The CDR3 covers 12 residues. DNA for the CDR3: TGCAGCGTTGATCCGGGGAACACTGAAGCTTTCTTT. The encoded protein is CSVDPGNTEAFF.

The chain has TRBV15 and TRBJ2-7; D possibly corresponds to TRBD2 (6 bases). CDR1 and CDR2 from the germline V gene are LNHNV and YYDKDF (reference sequence). With 5 bases removed from V and 1 base from J, the gap between germline ends came to 18 bases. CDR3 size: 16 residues. The CDR3 protein is CATSPEEGLRSYEQYF. CDR3 DNA: TGTGCCACCAGCCCGGAGGAGGGGTTGAGATCCTACGAGCAGTACTTC.

This clone was counted only a few times. The chain uses TRBV28 and TRBJ2-5; 7 nucleotides line up with TRBD2. The CDR3 is 14 amino acids. The V gene end was trimmed by 7 bases and the J gene end by 0 bases; junction bases not matched to a gene: 5. Germline loops: CDR1 MDHEN, CDR2 SYDVKM. CDR3 sequence (DNA): TGTGCCAGCACCTCGGGAGGCAACCAAGAGACCCAGTACTTC. It encodes CASTSGGNQETQYF.

The genes are TRBV11-1 and TRBJ2-5; D gene unclear. CDR3 size: 12 residues. Looked up from germline, CDR1 is SGHAT and CDR2 is FQDESV (reference sequence). V was shortened by 7 bases and J by 4 bases, with 10 bases between the two germline ends. For the CDR3, the DNA is TGTGCCAGCACTCTGTCGTCAGAGACCCAGTACTTC. Encoded protein: CASTLSSETQYF.

The gene calls are TRBV18 and TRBJ2-3; D is perhaps TRBD2 (5 bases). This CDR3 has 16 amino acids. Germline CDR1 and CDR2: KGHSH and LQKENI. V dropped 0 bases and J dropped 7 bases, with 17 bases sitting between them. The DNA of the CDR3 is TGTGCCAGCTCACCACCGGCTAGCCGCGCCCTTAATACGCAGTATTTT. Amino acids: CASSPPASRALNTQYF.

This clone showed up just a few times. V is TRBV6-5 and J is TRBJ2-7, with TRBD1 matching over 9 bases. The CDR3 has 15 amino acids. V dropped 7 bases and J dropped 4; count of bases not matched to a gene: 11. CDR1 and CDR2 (germline): MNHEY, SVGAGI. The CDR3 nucleotides read TGTGCCAGCAAAGAAACCGGGACAGGGTTTTACGAGCAGTACTTC. The encoded protein is CASKETGTGFYEQYF.

This sequence joins TRBV19 and TRBJ2-7; 9 bases line up with TRBD2. With 3 bases clipped from V and 2 bases from J, the junction kept 5 bases outside the gene matches. Germline CDR1 reads LNHDA; CDR2 reads SQIVND (reference sequence). The CDR3 spans 15 residues. The CDR3 DNA is TGTGCCAGTAGTATCTCTAGCGGGGTCACCTACGAGCAGTACTTC. As protein: CASSISSGVTYEQYF.

In its sample, this clone was seen a few times. V and J are TRBV2 and TRBJ1-5; D possibly corresponds to TRBD1 (6 bases). CDR1 SNHLY and CDR2 FYNNEI come from the germline V gene. The CDR3 length is 14 residues. Trimming shortened V by 4 bases and J by 6 bases, and 13 bases separated the two germline ends. The DNA of the CDR3 is TGTGCCAGCAGTGGGGGGCGCGGGGGTCAGCCCCAGCATTTT. Translation gives CASSGGRGGQPQHF.

V and J are TRBV4-3 and TRBJ2-3; 8 positions match TRBD2. Trimming at V came to 5 bases and at J to 4 bases, leaving 14 bases not matched to a gene. This CDR3 is built from 17 residues. Germline V CDR1 and CDR2: LGHNA, YSLEER. This CDR3 reads CASSKISGERPSDTQYF. The CDR3 DNA is TGCGCCAGCAGCAAAATTAGCGGGGAGCGCCCCTCAGATACGCAGTATTTT.

This clone was counted a few times. CDR3 DNA sequence: TGTGCCAGCAGCCCGGGGAGGGAGACCCAGTACTTC. Protein sequence: CASSPGRETQYF. The chain is built from TRBV7-2 and TRBJ2-5; D is possibly TRBD2 (6 bases). Germline V gene data show CDR1 as SGHTA and CDR2 as FQGNSA. The V and J ends lost 5 bases and 5 bases respectively, with 9 bases between them. CDR3 length: 12 residues.

The chain is built from TRBV19 and TRBJ1-2; 7 nucleotides agree with TRBD1. CDR1 and CDR2 (germline): LNHDA, SQIVND (reference sequence). With V trimmed by 4 bases and J by 2 bases, 7 bases remained unmatched. The CDR3 spans 15 residues. Written as DNA, the CDR3 is TGTGCCAGTAGTAAACAGGGGACGGCGAACTATGGCTACACCTTC. It encodes CASSKQGTANYGYTF.

This clone was counted between two and nine times. V usage is TRBV5-1 and J usage is TRBJ1-2; 7 bases are shared with TRBD1. V shed 1 base and J 7 bases; nucleotides not matched to a gene: 4. Germline V gives CDR1 SGHRS, CDR2 YFSETQ. The CDR3 spans 13 residues. CDR3 in amino acids: CASSLQGESGYTF. The CDR3 DNA is TGCGCCAGCAGCTTGCAGGGGGAGAGTGGCTACACCTTC.

Only a few counts were recorded for this clone. CDR3 loop: CASTPRAGATSYEQYF. The CDR3 DNA is TGTGCCAGCACCCCACGGGCAGGGGCGACCTCCTACGAGCAGTACTTC. The genes are TRBV7-9 and TRBJ2-7; the D gene is possibly TRBD1 (6 bases). The germline V gene encodes CDR1 SEHNR and CDR2 FQNEAQ (reference sequence). The CDR3 covers 16 residues. With 7 bases removed from V and 0 bases from J, the gap between germline ends came to 19 bases.

This clone was counted between two and nine times. The chain has TRBV4-1 and TRBJ2-1; the match to TRBD1 covers 8 bases. Germline V gene sequence: CDR1 MGHRA, CDR2 YSYEKL. Trimming at V came to 1 base and at J to 4 bases, leaving 3 bases not matched to a gene. The CDR3 runs 15 residues. CDR3 amino acids: CASSQGQGPYNEQFF. Here the CDR3 DNA reads TGCGCCAGCAGCCAAGGACAGGGGCCTTACAATGAGCAGTTCTTC.